The rows below give T cell receptor beta chains drawn from one sample of a study of shared clonotypes between healthy human individuals. This table comes from immunoSEQ multiplex PCR, and its TCRdb copy is limited to in-frame clones, with some not included. In the table there are some 690,000 clones, 90% of which are singletons. The specimen sequenced was memory CD8+ T cells from PBMCs. These receptors all come from a man younger than 30 in good health. Some clones in this sample may be carry-over from other donors' samples. CDR3s include the opening cysteine and the closing phenylalanine or tryptophan. Each record gives: clone size, J gene, D gene, V gene, CDR3 DNA, CDR3 protein. D genes are given only for firm matches. Size values are once, few and many counts, or a class for expanded clones, and some rows have none.

clone size: few; J gene: TRBJ2-2; D gene: .; V gene: TRBV7-8; CDR3 DNA: TGTGCCAGCAGCCCCCGGGGCGGGGAGCTGTTTTTT; CDR3 protein: CASSPRGGELFF
clone size: .; J gene: TRBJ1-1; D gene: .; V gene: TRBV2; CDR3 DNA: TGTGCCAGCAGTGTGGTCAGCGTGAAAATGAACACTGAAGCTTTCTTT; CDR3 protein: CASSVVSVKMNTEAFF
clone size: few; J gene: TRBJ2-7; D gene: .; V gene: TRBV7-9; CDR3 DNA: TGTGCCAGCAGCTTAGGCTCCTACGAGCAGTACTTC; CDR3 protein: CASSLGSYEQYF
clone size: .; J gene: TRBJ1-1; D gene: .; V gene: TRBV5-1; CDR3 DNA: TGCGCCAGCAGCTTGGACGGCAGAAGGAACACTGAAGCTTTCTTT; CDR3 protein: CASSLDGRRNTEAFF
clone size: .; J gene: TRBJ2-7; D gene: TRBD1; V gene: TRBV27; CDR3 DNA: TGTGCCAGCAGATGGACAGGGATTCAGTCCTACGAGCAGTACTTC; CDR3 protein: CASRWTGIQSYEQYF
clone size: .; J gene: TRBJ2-7; D gene: TRBD2; V gene: TRBV4-2; CDR3 DNA: TGTGCCAGCTGGGCGGGAGGGCCGACTCGGGACGAGCAGTACTTC; CDR3 protein: CASWAGGPTRDEQYF
clone size: .; J gene: TRBJ2-5; D gene: TRBD2; V gene: TRBV30; CDR3 DNA: TGTGCCTGGAGTGTTACTAGCGGGGCAATGTGGGGAGAGACCCAGTACTTC; CDR3 protein: CAWSVTSGAMWGETQYF
clone size: .; J gene: TRBJ1-1; D gene: .; V gene: TRBV7-8; CDR3 DNA: TGTGCCAGCAGCTTAGGTTCGTGGGATGGATGGCCAGGGCACACTGAAGCTTTCTTT; CDR3 protein: CASSLGSWDGWPGHTEAFF
clone size: .; J gene: TRBJ1-6; D gene: .; V gene: TRBV28; CDR3 DNA: TGTGCCAGCAGTTTATATTCCGACTGCCACTTT; CDR3 protein: CASSLYSDCHF
clone size: .; J gene: TRBJ1-5; D gene: .; V gene: TRBV7-2; CDR3 DNA: TGTGCCAGCAGCTTAGCTGCTGGCAGCCTTAGCAATCAGCCCCAGCATTTT; CDR3 protein: CASSLAAGSLSNQPQHF
clone size: .; J gene: TRBJ2-1; D gene: .; V gene: TRBV13; CDR3 DNA: TGTGCCAGCAGCTTACGGGGCCACAATGAGCAGTTCTTC; CDR3 protein: CASSLRGHNEQFF
clone size: .; J gene: TRBJ1-2; D gene: .; V gene: TRBV28; CDR3 DNA: TGTGCCACCGAGGAAAATTTTAACTATGGCTACACCTTC; CDR3 protein: CATEENFNYGYTF
clone size: .; J gene: TRBJ2-1; D gene: .; V gene: TRBV27; CDR3 DNA: TGTGCCAGCAGACCCGCCGGCGATGAGCAGTTCTTC; CDR3 protein: CASRPAGDEQFF
clone size: .; J gene: TRBJ2-7; D gene: .; V gene: TRBV10-3; CDR3 DNA: TGTGCCATCCCGGGCGGCAAGGGCCCCTACGAGCAGTACTTC; CDR3 protein: CAIPGGKGPYEQYF
clone size: .; J gene: TRBJ2-1; D gene: .; V gene: TRBV5-1; CDR3 DNA: TGCGCCAGCAGCCCCCGCCAGCCCTCCTACAATGAGCAGTTCTTC; CDR3 protein: CASSPRQPSYNEQFF
clone size: .; J gene: TRBJ2-1; D gene: .; V gene: TRBV19; CDR3 DNA: TGTGCCAGTAGTATAGGGGACCACTACAATGAGCAGTTCTTC; CDR3 protein: CASSIGDHYNEQFF
clone size: .; J gene: TRBJ2-1; D gene: .; V gene: TRBV5-5; CDR3 DNA: TGTGCCAGCAGCTTTACAGGGAATGAGCAGTTCTTC; CDR3 protein: CASSFTGNEQFF
clone size: once; J gene: TRBJ2-3; D gene: TRBD2; V gene: TRBV5-1; CDR3 DNA: TGCGCCAGCAGCTCCGGCCAGACTAGCGGGGAGGGGGCTAGCACAGATACGCAGTATTTT; CDR3 protein: CASSSGQTSGEGASTDTQYF
clone size: .; J gene: TRBJ2-1; D gene: .; V gene: TRBV27; CDR3 DNA: TGTGCCAGCAGTTTAATCGCCGGGGGCGAGCAGTTCTTC; CDR3 protein: CASSLIAGGEQFF
clone size: .; J gene: TRBJ2-1; D gene: TRBD2; V gene: TRBV9; CDR3 DNA: TGTGCCAGCAGTCTTACGAGACTAGCGGGAGTCGGTGAGCAGTTCTTC; CDR3 protein: CASSLTRLAGVGEQFF
clone size: .; J gene: TRBJ2-2; D gene: .; V gene: TRBV28; CDR3 DNA: TGTGCCAGCAGTTTAAAGGGGTACACCGGGGAGCTGTTTTTT; CDR3 protein: CASSLKGYTGELFF
clone size: .; J gene: TRBJ1-2; D gene: .; V gene: TRBV19; CDR3 DNA: TGTGCCAGTAGTATACTACCCCATGGCTACACCTTC; CDR3 protein: CASSILPHGYTF
clone size: .; J gene: TRBJ1-1; D gene: TRBD1; V gene: TRBV23-1; CDR3 DNA: TGCGCCAGCAGTCAGTCGACCGGGTGGACAGGGGGAGGCGGCACTGAAGCTTTCTTT; CDR3 protein: CASSQSTGWTGGGGTEAFF
clone size: .; J gene: TRBJ2-3; D gene: .; V gene: TRBV7-9; CDR3 DNA: TGTGCCAGCCGGGACGGCATTGATACGCAGTATTTT; CDR3 protein: CASRDGIDTQYF
clone size: .; J gene: TRBJ2-3; D gene: TRBD1; V gene: TRBV5-1; CDR3 DNA: TGCGCCAGCAGCTATTACAGGGGTCACACAGATACGCAGTATTTT; CDR3 protein: CASSYYRGHTDTQYF
clone size: .; J gene: TRBJ1-2; D gene: .; V gene: TRBV5-8; CDR3 DNA: TGTGCCAGCAGCTTGGAAGGGGCCCAGACAGGCTATGGCTACACCTTC; CDR3 protein: CASSLEGAQTGYGYTF
clone size: .; J gene: TRBJ2-7; D gene: .; V gene: TRBV10-3; CDR3 DNA: TGTGCCATCAGTGATCGACACGGGTCATCCTCCTACGAGCAGTACTTC; CDR3 protein: CAISDRHGSSSYEQYF
clone size: .; J gene: TRBJ2-7; D gene: .; V gene: TRBV27; CDR3 DNA: TGTGCCAGCAGTTTAGGGGACTACGAGCAGTACTTC; CDR3 protein: CASSLGDYEQYF
clone size: .; J gene: TRBJ2-7; D gene: TRBD2; V gene: TRBV28; CDR3 DNA: TGTGCCAGCAGTGAGGGACTAGACGCTATCTACGAGCAGTACTTC; CDR3 protein: CASSEGLDAIYEQYF
clone size: many; J gene: TRBJ2-5; D gene: .; V gene: TRBV7-2; CDR3 DNA: TGTGCCAGCAGCTTAGCTCGGGGAGAGACCCAGTACTTC; CDR3 protein: CASSLARGETQYF
clone size: .; J gene: TRBJ2-2; D gene: TRBD2; V gene: TRBV28; CDR3 DNA: TGTGCCAGCAGTCCGTACGGGGGGGGCACCGGGGAGCTGTTTTTT; CDR3 protein: CASSPYGGGTGELFF
clone size: once; J gene: TRBJ2-5; D gene: TRBD2; V gene: TRBV7-9; CDR3 DNA: TGTGCCAGCAGCTACCTAGCGGGAGTACGGGAGACCCAGTACTTC; CDR3 protein: CASSYLAGVRETQYF
clone size: .; J gene: TRBJ2-7; D gene: .; V gene: TRBV9; CDR3 DNA: TGTGCCAGCAGCGGCGCTCTTGGGGACTCCCCGTACTTC; CDR3 protein: CASSGALGDSPYF
clone size: .; J gene: TRBJ1-4; D gene: .; V gene: TRBV5-5; CDR3 DNA: TGTGCCAGCAGCTTATCCCGGTGGGCTAATGAAAAACTGTTTTTT; CDR3 protein: CASSLSRWANEKLFF
clone size: .; J gene: TRBJ1-5; D gene: .; V gene: TRBV5-4; CDR3 DNA: TGTGCCAGCAGCGAGCGACCCTATAGCAATCAGCCCCAGCATTTT; CDR3 protein: CASSERPYSNQPQHF
clone size: .; J gene: TRBJ2-7; D gene: .; V gene: TRBV28; CDR3 DNA: TGTGCCAGCAGTTGGAGGGTGCGCGACGAGCAGTACTTC; CDR3 protein: CASSWRVRDEQYF
clone size: few; J gene: TRBJ1-1; D gene: TRBD1; V gene: TRBV5-4; CDR3 DNA: TGTGCCAGCAGCGACAGGGCAGGAACTGAAGCTTTCTTT; CDR3 protein: CASSDRAGTEAFF
clone size: .; J gene: TRBJ1-2; D gene: TRBD1; V gene: TRBV9; CDR3 DNA: TGTGCCAGCAGCGCCGGACAGGGGGTTAACTATGGCTACACCTTC; CDR3 protein: CASSAGQGVNYGYTF
clone size: .; J gene: TRBJ2-7; D gene: .; V gene: TRBV5-1; CDR3 DNA: TGCGCCAGCAGCGAGCGGGCAGTGAGGACCGGACTCTCCTACGAGCAGTACTTC; CDR3 protein: CASSERAVRTGLSYEQYF
clone size: once; J gene: TRBJ2-7; D gene: TRBD2; V gene: TRBV13; CDR3 DNA: TGTGCCAGCAGCTTCGGGAGCGGGAGAGACGAGCAGTACTTC; CDR3 protein: CASSFGSGRDEQYF
clone size: .; J gene: TRBJ2-1; D gene: .; V gene: TRBV5-1; CDR3 DNA: TGCGCCAGCAGCTTGGCCCTGGCTACAGCGTACAATGAGCAGTTCTTC; CDR3 protein: CASSLALATAYNEQFF
clone size: .; J gene: TRBJ1-4; D gene: .; V gene: TRBV5-5; CDR3 DNA: TGTGCCAGCAGCCCCTATATCGCGGTACGGGAAAAACTGTTTTTT; CDR3 protein: CASSPYIAVREKLFF
clone size: .; J gene: TRBJ1-2; D gene: TRBD1; V gene: TRBV29-1; CDR3 DNA: TGCAGCGGGGAAGTGGGACAGGGCGCCTATGGCTACACCTTC; CDR3 protein: CSGEVGQGAYGYTF
clone size: .; J gene: TRBJ2-3; D gene: TRBD2; V gene: TRBV28; CDR3 DNA: TGTGCCAGCAGCCCAAGCGGGACGACAGATACGCAGTATTTT; CDR3 protein: CASSPSGTTDTQYF
clone size: .; J gene: TRBJ1-4; D gene: .; V gene: TRBV11-2; CDR3 DNA: TGTGCCAGCAGCTTAGAACTAGCACGGAATGAAAAACTGTTTTTT; CDR3 protein: CASSLELARNEKLFF
clone size: .; J gene: TRBJ2-4; D gene: TRBD1; V gene: TRBV4-1; CDR3 DNA: TGCGCCAGCAGCCAGTTGGACAGGTTAGGAATAGCCAAAAACATTCAGTACTTC; CDR3 protein: CASSQLDRLGIAKNIQYF
clone size: few; J gene: TRBJ1-1; D gene: .; V gene: TRBV29-1; CDR3 DNA: TGCAGCGTCCCTCTGACCCGTGGTGAAGCTTTCTTT; CDR3 protein: CSVPLTRGEAFF
clone size: once; J gene: TRBJ2-7; D gene: .; V gene: TRBV19; CDR3 DNA: TGTGCCAGTAGTATAGGGGGCACTAGCTACGAGCAGTACTTC; CDR3 protein: CASSIGGTSYEQYF
clone size: .; J gene: TRBJ2-1; D gene: .; V gene: TRBV28; CDR3 DNA: TGTGCCAGCAGTTTAGAGACTAGTTACTCGCAGAATGAGCAGTTCTTC; CDR3 protein: CASSLETSYSQNEQFF
clone size: .; J gene: TRBJ2-3; D gene: TRBD2; V gene: TRBV2; CDR3 DNA: TGTGCCAGCACTAAACATCGGACTAGCGGGAGTGGGATGATTCGGGTACGAAGCACAGATACGCAGTATTTT; CDR3 protein: CASTKHRTSGSGMIRVRSTDTQYF
clone size: once; J gene: TRBJ2-1; D gene: .; V gene: TRBV21-1; CDR3 DNA: TGTGCCAGCAGCAGAGTCCCCTTCCGGGACAGGGGCAATGAGCAGTTCTTC; CDR3 protein: CASSRVPFRDRGNEQFF
clone size: .; J gene: TRBJ2-3; D gene: TRBD1; V gene: TRBV7-9; CDR3 DNA: TGTGCCAGCAGCTTGGGGGGACAGGGGCGGGATACGCAGTATTTT; CDR3 protein: CASSLGGQGRDTQYF